Listed here are 24 T cell receptor beta chains from one sample, sequenced in a study of OX40 agonist ivuxolimab in advanced cancers. The table came from immunoSEQ multiplex PCR; TCRdb's copy has only in-frame clones and leaves some out. The sample contains approximately 87,000 clones, roughly 85% of which appear only once. This specimen was CD4+ or CD8+ T cells sorted from blood, taken in a trial of the OX40 agonist ivuxolimab. These receptor sequences come from an adult with an advanced solid tumor such as melanoma, head and neck, liver or kidney cancer.

V usage is TRBV6-5 and J usage is TRBJ1-1; a weak D match, TRBD1 (5 bases). V shed 0 bases and J shed 4 bases, with 12 bases lying between them. The V gene's germline CDR1 is MNHEY and CDR2 SVGAGI. This CDR3 is 15 amino acids long. CDR3 protein: CASSYSKTGPTEAFF. The CDR3 DNA reads as TGTGCCAGCAGTTACTCGAAAACAGGTCCCACTGAAGCTTTCTTT.

The V call is TRBV28, the J call TRBJ1-1, with D hard to call. There are 15 residues in the CDR3. Germline V lookup: CDR1 MDHEN, CDR2 SYDVKM. V lost 5 bases to trimming and J lost 0 bases, with 13 bases between them. In DNA form, the CDR3 reads TGTGCCAGCAGTCCCTCGGCAGGTATGAACACTGAAGCTTTCTTT. Amino acids: CASSPSAGMNTEAFF.

This rearrangement joins TRBV19 to TRBJ2-1; the D gene is possibly TRBD2 (5 bases). In germline, CDR1 is LNHDA, CDR2 SQIVND (reference sequence). This CDR3 region has 15 residues. The ends were cut back, 5 bases at V and 1 base at J, with 12 bases in the middle. The CDR3 is CASSESSASYNEQFF. The CDR3 coding sequence is TGTGCCAGTAGTGAAAGTAGCGCGTCCTACAATGAGCAGTTCTTC.

The V call is TRBV4-1, the J call TRBJ2-4, with 11 bases matching TRBD2. Germline CDR1 is MGHRA and CDR2 is YSYEKL. V shed 0 bases and J 0 bases; nucleotides not matched to a gene: 13. This CDR3 region has 21 residues. The CDR3: CASSQEAQPGLAALAKNIQYF. As DNA, the CDR3 is TGCGCCAGCAGCCAAGAAGCCCAGCCGGGACTAGCGGCTCTAGCCAAAAACATTCAGTACTTC.

V is TRBV25-1 and J is TRBJ2-7, with 11 nucleotides matching TRBD2. With 6 bases clipped from V and 6 bases from J, the junction kept 7 bases outside the gene matches. The germline gives CDR1 MGHDK, CDR2 SYGVNS. CDR3 length equals 14 residues. In DNA form, the CDR3 reads TGTGCCAGCAGAAGACTAGCGGGATCGGGCGAGCAGTACTTC. Translation gives CASRRLAGSGEQYF.

The chain combines TRBV10-3 with TRBJ2-3; 7 bases align to TRBD1. With V trimmed by 6 bases and J by 2 bases, 5 bases remained unmatched. CDR1 is ENHRY and CDR2 is SYGVKD in the germline V gene. The CDR3 consists of 14 residues. The CDR3: CAISSGTDTDTQYF. The CDR3 DNA sequence: TGTGCCATCAGCTCCGGGACAGACACAGATACGCAGTATTTT.

This clone was found a few times. The chain is built from TRBV4-1 and TRBJ2-7; D call uncertain. Germline loops: CDR1 MGHRA, CDR2 YSYEKL. V was cut by 3 bases and J by 3 bases, with 15 bases left in between. CDR3 length: 15 amino acids. The CDR3 DNA reads TGCGCCAGCAGCCAGGCTGCGACGTCGGTCTACGAGCAGTACTTC. This sequence encodes CASSQAATSVYEQYF.

V and J are TRBV6-1 and TRBJ2-7; TRBD2 matches at 13 bases. The CDR3 loop spans 15 amino acids. After removal of 5 bases from V and 2 bases from J, the junction contained 3 bases not matched to a gene. Germline V gene sequence: CDR1 MNHNS, CDR2 SASEGT. The CDR3 nucleotides are TGTGCCAGCAGTTCCGGGACTAGCGGGGCCTACGAGCAGTACTTC. Protein product: CASSSGTSGAYEQYF.

This chain connects TRBV29-1 to TRBJ2-5; the match to TRBD2 covers 9 bases. V trimming: 8 bases; J trimming: 4 bases; junction bases outside the gene matches: 14. Germline CDR1 SQVTM, CDR2 ANQGSEA. The CDR3 sequence is 15 residues long. CDR3 DNA sequence: TGCAGCTCCTCCGGCGCGGGAGGGCCCTCAGAGACCCAGTACTTC. Encoded protein: CSSSGAGGPSETQYF.

This chain links TRBV6-5 with TRBJ1-5; D may be TRBD1 (5 bases). The CDR3 length is 16 residues. Germline loops: CDR1 MNHEY, CDR2 SVGAGI. The germline V and J ends were trimmed by 4 bases and 0 bases, with 13 bases remaining between them. Written as DNA, the CDR3 is TGTGCCAGCAGTTCTCCCGGACAAGGTAGCAATCAGCCCCAGCATTTT. Protein product: CASSSPGQGSNQPQHF.

The chain is built from TRBV5-1 and TRBJ1-2; TRBD1 matches 7 bases. The germline V gene has CDR1 SGHRS and CDR2 YFSETQ. There are 14 residues in the CDR3. Trimming removed 0 bases from V and 7 bases from J; junction bases left unmatched: 6. CDR3 sequence: CASSLADRVGGYTF. CDR3 in DNA: TGCGCCAGCAGCTTGGCCGACAGGGTTGGTGGCTACACCTTC.

This clone was seen a single time. The V call is TRBV6-5, the J call TRBJ2-5; D might be TRBD1 (6 bases). V was cut by 7 bases and J by 4 bases, with 19 bases left in between. The CDR3 contains 15 residues. Germline V lookup: CDR1 MNHEY, CDR2 SVGAGI. In DNA form, the CDR3 reads TGTGCCAGCATCGGGCCAGGGGATGAGGCAGAGACCCAGTACTTC. It encodes CASIGPGDEAETQYF.

The chain uses TRBV28 and TRBJ1-2; 7 bases agree with TRBD1. The germline gives CDR1 MDHEN, CDR2 SYDVKM. The V segment lost 3 bases and the J segment 5 bases; nucleotides outside the gene matches: 6. This CDR3 is built from 14 residues. The CDR3 region has the DNA TGTGCCAGCAGTTTGGCCGACAGGGCGTATGGCTACACCTTC. Protein: CASSLADRAYGYTF.

V and J are TRBV5-1 and TRBJ1-1; no clear D gene. V was trimmed by 2 bases and J by 1 base, leaving 12 bases between them. Germline CDR1 and CDR2: SGHRS and YFSETQ. The CDR3 spans 15 residues. DNA for the CDR3: TGCGCCAGCAGCTTAATTGGCGGACCGAACACTGAAGCTTTCTTT. It encodes CASSLIGGPNTEAFF.

The chain is built from TRBV5-6 and TRBJ1-5; D is uncertain. The germline CDR1 and CDR2 sequences are SGHDT and YYEEEE. Trimming stripped 0 bases from V and 3 bases from J, with 1 base between. This CDR3 comprises 12 residues. Written as DNA, the CDR3 is TGTGCCAGCAGCTTGGTCAATCAGCCCCAGCATTTT. Translated, it gives CASSLVNQPQHF.

The chain joins TRBV13 to TRBJ2-5; possible D gene TRBD1, 6 bases. V lost 0 bases and J 4 bases, leaving 12 bases between the germline ends. This CDR3 is built from 15 residues. CDR1 and CDR2 from the germline V gene are PRHDT and FYEKMQ (reference sequence). The CDR3 loop is CASSLGQGMTETQYF. The CDR3 DNA is TGTGCCAGCAGCTTAGGACAGGGAATGACAGAGACCCAGTACTTC.

This clone appeared a few times. CDR3 sequence: CAWSVSGFGGYTF. The DNA for the CDR3 is TGTGCCTGGAGTGTCTCAGGGTTTGGTGGCTACACCTTC. The chain uses TRBV30 and TRBJ1-2; D perhaps matches TRBD1 (5 bases). The V end lost 0 bases, the J end lost 7 bases, and 12 bases lay between the germline ends. This CDR3 has 13 amino acids. In germline, CDR1 is GTSNPN, CDR2 SVGIG (reference sequence).

As regards this clone: In the same sample, other DNA sequences code for this CDR3. The chain combines TRBV18 with TRBJ2-3, with D unresolved. Germline-derived CDR1 and CDR2 are KGHSH and LQKENI. Trimming took off 3 bases at V and 0 bases at J, with 4 bases between the two ends. The CDR3 is 13 amino acids. The CDR3 sequence is CASSPPSTDTQYF. The CDR3 DNA sequence: TGTGCCAGCTCACCCCCTAGCACAGATACGCAGTATTTT.

The DNA of the CDR3 is TGTGCCCCCAATTTAGGGGGAGGCGGCAATCAGCCCCAGCATTTT. Protein product: CAPNLGGGGNQPQHF. The V call is TRBV19, the J call TRBJ1-5; maybe TRBD1 (6 bases). Germline CDR1 LNHDA, CDR2 SQIVND (reference sequence). The germline V and J ends were trimmed by 11 bases and 2 bases, with 19 bases remaining between them. This CDR3 is 15 amino acids long.

J is TRBJ2-7 and V is TRBV5-8, with 9 positions matching TRBD1. CDR3 length: 14 residues. V was clipped by 0 bases and J by 7 bases; unmatched bases: 5. CDR1 and CDR2 from the germline V gene are SGHTS and YDEGEE. The CDR3 spells CASSLARDRAEQYF. The CDR3 DNA follows: TGTGCCAGCAGCTTGGCCCGGGACAGGGCTGAGCAGTACTTC.

This rearrangement joins TRBV6-6 to TRBJ1-5, with TRBD1 identical over 7 bases. With V trimmed by 2 bases and J by 6 bases, 7 bases remained unmatched. Per the germline V gene, CDR1 is MNHNY and CDR2 is SVGAGI (reference sequence). This CDR3 spans 15 amino acids. The CDR3 sequence is CASSYAQGVGQPQHF. CDR3 sequence (DNA): TGTGCCAGCAGTTACGCGCAGGGGGTCGGTCAGCCCCAGCATTTT.

This clone occurred once. The rearrangement uses TRBV5-1 and TRBJ2-1; 13 bases are a match to TRBD2. Germline loops: CDR1 SGHRS, CDR2 YFSETQ. The junction had 7 bases not matched to a gene; V was cut back by 4 bases and J by 9 bases. This CDR3 region has 15 residues. The CDR3, as DNA: TGCGCCAGCAGCGGGACTAGCGGGACGGTTTTTGAGCAGTTCTTC. Translating gives CASSGTSGTVFEQFF.

The table lists this clone with a few counts. The rearrangement uses TRBV2 and TRBJ2-7; D remains ambiguous. The germline V gene encodes CDR1 SNHLY and CDR2 FYNNEI. V was cut by 8 bases and J by 6 bases, with 11 bases left in between. There are 11 residues in the CDR3. The DNA for the CDR3 is TGTGCCAGCTCCCAGTTGATCGAGCAGTACTTC. Protein: CASSQLIEQYF.

This chain connects TRBV19 to TRBJ1-2; 10 positions agree with TRBD1. The V segment lost 9 bases and the J segment 4 bases; nucleotides outside the gene matches: 11. Per germline, CDR1 LNHDA and CDR2 SQIVND (reference sequence). The CDR3 has 15 amino acids. CDR3 region: CASSGGQGLGYGYTF. CDR3 in DNA: TGTGCCAGCTCAGGGGGACAGGGGCTGGGCTATGGCTACACCTTC.